This T cell receptor beta chain was identified during a study of blood T cell repertoires in COVID-19. Overall study: The analysed material was cDNA or gDNA that came from T cells, B-cell-depleted T cells, or PBMCs.

This CDR3 contains 17 residues. V was cut by 2 bases and J by 0 bases, with 10 bases left in between. Germline assignment: CDR1 KGHDR and CDR2 SFDVKD. Methods used by the authors: Amplification of reference gene primers was used by the study to estimate nucleated cell counts. Here immunoSEQ multiplex PCR was the method, and the copy in TCRdb shows in-frame clones only, minus some. For V, J and clone size, that table is used; D and trimming come from the DNA. Of more than 85,000 clones in the sample, around nine tenths are singletons; the top ten hold over 1.5%. The sequencing input was peripheral blood. This sequence originates from a man aged 55 to 70 with acute or convalescent COVID-19. The chain joins TRBV24-1 to TRBJ2-6; possible D gene TRBD1, 5 bases. CDR3 residues: CATSDSLQGSGANVLTF. The CDR3 DNA reads TGTGCCACCAGTGATTCCCTCCAGGGCTCTGGGGCCAACGTCCTGACTTTC.